The rows below give T cell receptor beta chains drawn from one sample of a study of T cell responses to AZD1222 COVID-19 vaccine. Sequenced by immunoSEQ multiplex PCR; TCRdb stores in-frame clones only, minus some. Of 85,000 or so clones in the sample, roughly 84% are singletons; the top ten hold 5.6%. The sample here was peripheral blood, taken 28 days after the second AZD1222 dose. Receptors originate from an adult who received the AZD1222 COVID-19 vaccine. The CDR3 runs from the conserved cysteine through the conserved F or W. A D gene is named only where the DNA matches it firmly. Only some rows state a clone size, as once, few, many or a class for expanded clones.

clone_size j_call d_call v_call cdr3_nt cdr3_aa
. TRBJ2-2 . TRBV6-1 TGTGCCAGCAGTGAAGAGGCTGGGGTCACCGGGGAGCTGTTTTTT CASSEEAGVTGELFF
. TRBJ1-1 TRBD1 TRBV6-2/TRBV6-3 TGTGCCAGCAGCTCAGGGGGCATGAACACTGAAGCTTTCTTT CASSSGGMNTEAFF
. TRBJ2-3 . TRBV5-5 TGTGCCAGCAGCCTTTTGGAGAGCACAGATACGCAGTATTTT CASSLLESTDTQYF
. TRBJ1-6 . TRBV4-3 TGCGCCAGCAGCCAAGCGGGGACGGGGACCCTCCACTTT CASSQAGTGTLHF
. TRBJ1-6 . TRBV2 TGTGCCAGCAGTGACAGGAGCTCCTATAATTCACCCCTCCACTTT CASSDRSSYNSPLHF
. TRBJ1-6 . TRBV2 TGTGCCAGCAGTGACGGCAGGAGCTCCTATAATTCACCCCTCCACTTT CASSDGRSSYNSPLHF
. TRBJ2-5 . TRBV5-4 TGTGCCAGCAGGACAGGGACTGAGACCCAGTACTTC CASRTGTETQYF
. TRBJ2-1 . TRBV7-8 TGTGCCAGCACCATCCTAGGGGGGCCTTACAATGAGCAGTTCTTC CASTILGGPYNEQFF
once TRBJ1-3 . TRBV19 TGTGCCAGTAGCGCCCGTCGACAGAACTCTGGAAACACCATATATTTT CASSARRQNSGNTIYF
. TRBJ2-6 . TRBV27 TGTGCCAGCAGTGCCCTCGAGGCTGGGGCCAACGTCCTGACTTTC CASSALEAGANVLTF
once TRBJ1-3 . TRBV28 TGTGCCAGCAGTTTAGGGGGGGCCGGAAACACCATATATTTT CASSLGGAGNTIYF
. TRBJ1-2 . TRBV9 TGTGCCAGCAGCCTTTACGCCATAAATGGCTACACCTTC CASSLYAINGYTF
. TRBJ1-6 . TRBV30 TGTGCCTGGAGTCCAGGGGACTCACCCCTCCACTTT CAWSPGDSPLHF
. TRBJ2-1 . TRBV12-3/TRBV12-4 TGTGCCAGCAGCCCTAGGGTTGAGCAGTTCTTC CASSPRVEQFF
once TRBJ1-1 . TRBV18 TGTGCCAGCTCACTCCTGGGCCAAGAAGAAGCTTTCTTT CASSLLGQEEAFF
. TRBJ2-3 . TRBV30 TGTGCCTTGGAATTACGCGGAGATACGCAGTATTTT CALELRGDTQYF
. TRBJ1-6 . TRBV9 TGTGCCAGCAGCGTAGGGAGGAATAATTCACCCCTCCACTTT CASSVGRNNSPLHF
. TRBJ1-1 TRBD1 TRBV27 TGTGCCAGCAGTTACCGTGGGGCAGGGGGGGACACTGAAGCTTTCTTT CASSYRGAGGDTEAFF
once TRBJ1-4 . TRBV10-3 TGTGCCATCAGTGCGGGCGCAACTAATGAAAAACTGTTTTTT CAISAGATNEKLFF
. TRBJ2-1 . TRBV10-2 TGCGCCAGCAGGGGGACCGGGGAGGTTCTTTACGGCTCCTACAATGAGCAGTTCTTC CASRGTGEVLYGSYNEQFF
. TRBJ2-7 . TRBV2 TGTGCCAGCAGAGGGCAAAGGGACGTTCAGTACTTC CASRGQRDVQYF
. TRBJ1-6 . TRBV5-1 TGCGCCAGCAGCTTGGGTCATTCACCCCTCCACTTT CASSLGHSPLHF
. TRBJ1-5 TRBD1 TRBV28 TGTGCCAGCAGCTCCGGGACAGGGGTCAGCAATCAGCCCCAGCATTTT CASSSGTGVSNQPQHF
. TRBJ2-7 . TRBV5-1 TGCGCCAGCAAAGGGGATGGCTCCTACGAGCAGTACTTC CASKGDGSYEQYF
. TRBJ1-5 . TRBV6-1 TGTGCCAGCAGTGAAGTTGGACAGCGGAGCAATCAGCCCCAGCATTTT CASSEVGQRSNQPQHF
. TRBJ2-5 . TRBV6-4 TGTGCCAGCAGTGAGGGTGGGTATTTCCCCCAAGAGACCCAGTACTTC CASSEGGYFPQETQYF
. TRBJ2-2 . TRBV7-2 TGTGCCAGCCTCAAAAATCGGGCAGGGGCGGGCACCGGGGAGCTGTTTTTT CASLKNRAGAGTGELFF
. TRBJ2-2 TRBD2 TRBV23-1 TGCGCCAGCGGTCAGACTAGCGGGAGAGGCTTAGGGCAGCTGTTTTTT CASGQTSGRGLGQLFF
few TRBJ1-1 . TRBV2 TGTGCCAGCAGGGGGGGGGAGAACACTGAAGCTTTCTTT CASRGGENTEAFF
. TRBJ2-2 TRBD2 TRBV29-1 TGCAGCGTGGGGGGGACCGGGGAGCTGTTTTTT CSVGGTGELFF
few TRBJ2-7 . TRBV2 TGTGCCAGCAGCCCTGAGGGCCTCCTCATCTCCTACGAGCAGTACTTC CASSPEGLLISYEQYF
. TRBJ1-4 . TRBV2 TGTGCCAGCAGCCCCTTCCAAAAACTGTTTTTT CASSPFQKLFF
. TRBJ1-1 . TRBV28 TGTGCCATCCAAGGGCAGGGGCCCACTGAAGCTTTCTTT CAIQGQGPTEAFF
. TRBJ1-6 . TRBV30 TGTGCCTGGAATCTTAATTCACCCCTCCACTTT CAWNLNSPLHF
. TRBJ2-3 . TRBV6-1 TGTGCCAGCAGTGAAACGTCGGGTCTTGCCGCCGCTACGCAGTATTTT CASSETSGLAAATQYF
. TRBJ2-2 . TRBV5-5 TGTGCCAGCGGGTCGCGGAACACCGGGGAGCTGTTTTTT CASGSRNTGELFF
. TRBJ1-2 TRBD1 TRBV6-5 TGTGCCAGCGGGATGGCAGGGGGCATCTATGGCTACACCTTC CASGMAGGIYGYTF
. TRBJ2-7 TRBD2 TRBV9 TGTGCCAGCAGCGTAGAAGCGGGACCCTCCTACGAGCAGTACTTC CASSVEAGPSYEQYF
. TRBJ2-6 . TRBV19 TGTGCCAGTACTAATCCGGGCACCTCTGGGGCCAACGTCCTGACTTTC CASTNPGTSGANVLTF
. TRBJ1-5 . TRBV4-2 TGTGCCAGCAGCCCGGGCCACGGGGGCAATCAGCCCCAGCATTTT CASSPGHGGNQPQHF
. TRBJ2-7 . TRBV19 TGTGCCAGTAGTATTGAGGGCGTAGCCTACGAGCAGTACTTC CASSIEGVAYEQYF
once TRBJ2-7 TRBD1 TRBV5-4 TGTGCCAGCAGCTTGGACGGACAGGACTACGAGCAGTACTTC CASSLDGQDYEQYF
. TRBJ1-2 . TRBV28 TGTGCCAGCGAGGTTAACTATGGCTACACCTTC CASEVNYGYTF
. TRBJ2-5 TRBD2 TRBV9 TGTGCCAGCAGCGTAGTGGCTAGCGGGGGCCAAGAGACCCAGTACTTC CASSVVASGGQETQYF
. TRBJ2-3 TRBD1 TRBV10-3 TGTGCCATCAGTGAACAGGGGGCGGAGGGTCTTGCGCAGTATTTT CAISEQGAEGLAQYF
few TRBJ1-1 . TRBV9 TGTGCCAGCAGCGCCGGGGGGCGTGGGACTGAAGCTTTCTTT CASSAGGRGTEAFF
. TRBJ2-1 . TRBV5-6 TGTGCCAGCAGCCCAACCGGGACCACCTACAATGAGCAGTTCTTC CASSPTGTTYNEQFF
. TRBJ1-5 . TRBV20-1 TGCAGTGCTAGTAGACAGGCCATGAATCAGCCCCAGCATTTT CSASRQAMNQPQHF
. TRBJ2-7 TRBD2 TRBV5-4 TGTGCCAGCAGCTCCAAAGCGGGAGCGGACGAGCAGTACTTC CASSSKAGADEQYF
. TRBJ2-3 . TRBV10-3 TGTGCCATCAGTGAGCCGTCTTCTCGCGGGCGTTACACAGATACGCAGTATTTT CAISEPSSRGRYTDTQYF
. TRBJ1-3 TRBD1 TRBV4-1 TGCACCAGCAGCCAACCTTTGAGGGGGCGAGAAAGAAACACCATATATTTT CTSSQPLRGRERNTIYF
. TRBJ2-7 . TRBV7-5 TGTGCCAGAAGCTTTTACGGGACCGAAATGATATGCGAGCAGTACTTC CARSFYGTEMICEQYF